Listed here are 8 T cell receptor beta chains from one sample, sequenced in a study of T cell repertoires in cytomegalovirus infection. TCRdb re-derived calls from the reads in MiXCR, one entry per CDR3 protein. This sample carries roughly 150,000 distinct CDR3 sequences, 32% of them seen once, and the ten largest clones take around 50%. Which antigens these TCRs recognize remains unknown. Sequencing was performed on CD8+ T cells from cultured PBMCs, taken from culture after CMV antigen stimulation. The receptors here all came from a human donor in good health (CMV status not recorded). Some clones in this sample may be carry-over from other donors' samples.

There are a few counts of this clonotype. The V and J genes are TRBV12-3 or TRBV12-4 and TRBJ2-4; D is possibly TRBD1 or TRBD2 (7 bases each). The CDR3 runs to 13 residues. V was cut by 3 bases and J by 7 bases, with 10 bases left in between. The CDR3 DNA follows: TGTGCCAGCAGTTTCAGGGGGGGGAACATTCAGTACTTC. It encodes CASSFRGGNIQYF.

In its sample, this clonotype was seen a few times. This chain joins TRBV28 and TRBJ2-5; 8 nucleotides align to TRBD2. This CDR3 spans 17 amino acids. The V segment lost 6 bases and the J segment 0 bases; nucleotides outside the gene matches: 12. The germline CDR1 and CDR2 sequences are MDHEN and SYDVKM. CDR3 amino acids: CASSGGGPTIYQETQYF. DNA of the CDR3: TGTGCCAGCAGCGGGGGGGGTCCCACTATATACCAAGAGACCCAGTACTTC.

This chain uses TRBV27 with TRBJ2-2; possible D gene TRBD1, 5 bases. The CDR3 runs 14 residues. From germline, CDR1 is MNHEY and CDR2 SMNVEV (reference sequence). Trimming took off 5 bases at V and 4 bases at J, with 11 bases between the two ends. CDR3 sequence (DNA): TGTGCCAGCAGTCCAGGGTACAGCACCGGGGAGCTGTTTTTT. It specifies CASSPGYSTGELFF.

In its sample, this clonotype was seen a few times. The V gene is TRBV6-5, the J gene TRBJ2-1; 15 nucleotides match TRBD2. The CDR3 has 15 amino acids. Germline V gene data show CDR1 as MNHEY and CDR2 as SVGAGI. V gave up 2 bases and J gave up 8 bases; unmatched junction bases: 1. The CDR3 sequence is CASSYGLAGGYEQFF. The CDR3 DNA sequence: TGTGCCAGCAGTTACGGACTAGCGGGGGGGTATGAGCAGTTCTTC.

On this clonotype: This may stem from a read error, because a much larger clone lies one nucleotide away. The rearrangement uses TRBV11-2 and TRBJ1-6; the D is unclear. CDR3 length: 16 amino acids. The germline V gene encodes CDR1 SGHAT and CDR2 FQNNGV. CDR3 nucleotide sequence: TGTGTCAGCAGCTTTAAGCCAGCGGGTGGGAATTCACCCCTCCACTTT. It codes for CVSSFKPAGGNSPLHF.

The chain is built from TRBV7-8 and TRBJ2-1; D possibly matches TRBD1 or TRBD2 (6 bases each). This CDR3 region has 16 residues. Germline V CDR1 and CDR2: SGHVS, FQNEAQ. V lost 7 bases to trimming and J lost 0 bases, with 16 bases between them. The DNA for the CDR3 is TGTGCCAGCACCCCTGGGGGGCCCAGCTCCTACAATGAGCAGTTCTTC. It is translated as CASTPGGPSSYNEQFF.

This clonotype was observed at least ten times. This chain uses TRBV2 with TRBJ1-5, with a tentative D call TRBD1 (6 bases). Germline CDR1 is SNHLY and CDR2 is FYNNEI. V was shortened by 6 bases and J by 7 bases, with 13 bases between the two germline ends. This CDR3 contains 13 residues. Here the CDR3 reads CASRNREEQPQHF. The CDR3 region has the DNA TGTGCCAGCAGAAACAGGGAGGAGCAGCCCCAGCATTTT.

This clonotype was counted many times. The rearrangement links TRBV20-1 to TRBJ2-7; TRBD2 agrees at 10 bases. CDR1 and CDR2 (germline): DFQATT, SNEGSKA (reference sequence). The CDR3 runs to 13 residues. The V segment lost 5 bases and the J segment 0 bases; nucleotides outside the gene matches: 1. Here the CDR3 DNA reads TGCAGTGCTCGGACTAGCGGCTCCTACGAGCAGTACTTC. Its protein product is CSARTSGSYEQYF.